This TCR beta chain was found in a study of CD8+CD57+ T cells in acquired aplastic anemia. Whole-study context: Sorted CD4+ and CD8+ cell DNA averaged around 3.3 ug.

Turning to this clonotype: Its antigen is unidentified.

Overall study results and limits: Any difference that existed in CD8+ Simpson's diversity between patients and controls was not significant.

Before being chosen for sequencing, patients had shown CD8+CD57+ cell expansion by flow cytometry. Patient blood was sampled before any therapy had been received. Germline CDR1 reads LNHDA; CDR2 reads SQIVND (reference sequence). Trimming removed 6 bases at V and 12 bases at J, with 12 bases between. The CDR3 runs to 11 residues. TCR beta VDJ and CDR3 profiles were obtained from a genomic DNA template. TCRdb re-called the reads through MiXCR, storing one row per CDR3 protein. Of under 200,000 distinct CDR3 sequences in the sample, 40% to 55% were seen once. V gene TRBV19 combines with J gene TRBJ2-4; tentative D call: TRBD1 (5 bases). This TCR came from a human donor with aplastic anemia. Sequencing used sorted CD4+, CD8+, or CD8+CD57+ T cells (not recorded which) from PBMCs. The CDR3 DNA reads TGTGCCAGTAGATTATCAGGGTCTCAGTACTTC. Translating gives CASRLSGSQYF.